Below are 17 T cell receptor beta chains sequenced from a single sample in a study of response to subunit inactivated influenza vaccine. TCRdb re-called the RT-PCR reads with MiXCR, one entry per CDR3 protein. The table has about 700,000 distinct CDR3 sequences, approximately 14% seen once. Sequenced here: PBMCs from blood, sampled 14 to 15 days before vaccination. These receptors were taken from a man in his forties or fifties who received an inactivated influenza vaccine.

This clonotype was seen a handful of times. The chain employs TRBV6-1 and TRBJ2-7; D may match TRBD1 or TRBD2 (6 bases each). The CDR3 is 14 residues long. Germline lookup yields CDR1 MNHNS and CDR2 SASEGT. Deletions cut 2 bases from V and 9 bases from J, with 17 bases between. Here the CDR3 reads CASSERDRGGGQYF. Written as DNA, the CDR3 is TGTGCCAGCAGTGAAAGGGACCGAGGGGGAGGGCAGTACTTC.

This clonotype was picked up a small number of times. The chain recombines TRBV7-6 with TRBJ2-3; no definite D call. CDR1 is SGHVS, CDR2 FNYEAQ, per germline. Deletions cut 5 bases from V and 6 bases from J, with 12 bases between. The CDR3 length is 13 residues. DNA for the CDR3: TGTGCCAGCAGCCGTTCGGATGAGGATACGCAGTATTTT. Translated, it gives CASSRSDEDTQYF.

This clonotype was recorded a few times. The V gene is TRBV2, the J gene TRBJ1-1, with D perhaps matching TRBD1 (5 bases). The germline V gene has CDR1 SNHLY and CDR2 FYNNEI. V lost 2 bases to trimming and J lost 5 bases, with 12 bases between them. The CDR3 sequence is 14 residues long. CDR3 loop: CASSEYRGRTEAFF. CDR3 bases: TGTGCCAGCAGTGAATATAGGGGAAGAACTGAAGCTTTCTTT.

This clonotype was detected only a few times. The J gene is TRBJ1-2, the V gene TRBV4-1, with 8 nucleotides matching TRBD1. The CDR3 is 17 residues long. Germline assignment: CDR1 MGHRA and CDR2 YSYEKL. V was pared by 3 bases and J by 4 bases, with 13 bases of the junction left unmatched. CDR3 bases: TGCGCCAGCAGCCAGGTAGCATCAGGGGGCGTTAGCTATGGCTACACCTTC. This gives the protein CASSQVASGGVSYGYTF.

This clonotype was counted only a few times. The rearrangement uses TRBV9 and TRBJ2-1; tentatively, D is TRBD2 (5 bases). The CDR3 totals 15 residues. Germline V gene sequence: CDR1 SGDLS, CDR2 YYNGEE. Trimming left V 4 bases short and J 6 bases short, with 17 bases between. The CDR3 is CASSTRGGSGNEQFF. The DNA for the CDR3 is TGTGCCAGCAGCACCCGCGGTGGCAGCGGCAATGAGCAGTTCTTC.

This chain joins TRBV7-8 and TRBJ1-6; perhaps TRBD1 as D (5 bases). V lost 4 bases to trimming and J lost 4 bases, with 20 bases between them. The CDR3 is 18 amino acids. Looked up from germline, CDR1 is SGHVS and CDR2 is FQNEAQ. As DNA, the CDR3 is TGTGCCAGCAGCTCCGCGTCGGGCGGGGGACGGTATAATTCACCCCTCCACTTT. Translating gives CASSSASGGGRYNSPLHF.

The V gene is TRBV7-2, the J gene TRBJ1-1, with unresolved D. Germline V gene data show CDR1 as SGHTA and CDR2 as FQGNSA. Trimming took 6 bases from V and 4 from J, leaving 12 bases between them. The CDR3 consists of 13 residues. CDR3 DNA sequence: TGTGCCAGCAGTTGGGAAGAGGGCACTGAAGCTTTCTTT. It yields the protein CASSWEEGTEAFF.

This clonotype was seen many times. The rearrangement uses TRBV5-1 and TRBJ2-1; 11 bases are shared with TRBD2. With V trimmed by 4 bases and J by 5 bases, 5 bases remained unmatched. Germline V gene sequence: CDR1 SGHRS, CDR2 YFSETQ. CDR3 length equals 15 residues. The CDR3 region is CASSETSGSNNEQFF. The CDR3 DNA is TGCGCCAGCAGCGAAACTAGCGGGAGTAACAATGAGCAGTTCTTC. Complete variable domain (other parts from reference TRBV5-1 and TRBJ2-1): KAGVTQTPRYLIKTRGQQVTLSCSPISGHRSVSWYQQTPGQGLQFLFEYFSETQRNKGNFPGRFSGRQFSNSRSEMNVSTLELGDSALYLCASSETSGSNNEQFFGPGTRLTVL.

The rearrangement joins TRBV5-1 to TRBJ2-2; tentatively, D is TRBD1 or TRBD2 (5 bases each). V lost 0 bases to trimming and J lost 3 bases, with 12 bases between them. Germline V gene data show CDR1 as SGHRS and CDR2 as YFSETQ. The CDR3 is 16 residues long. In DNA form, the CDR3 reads TGCGCCAGCAGCTTGGCCTTGACAGCGGACACCGGGGAGCTGTTTTTT. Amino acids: CASSLALTADTGELFF.

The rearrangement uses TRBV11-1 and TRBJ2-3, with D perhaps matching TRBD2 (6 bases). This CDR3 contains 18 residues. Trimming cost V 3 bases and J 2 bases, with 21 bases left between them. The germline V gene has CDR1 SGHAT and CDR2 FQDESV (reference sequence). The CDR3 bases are TGTGCCAGCAGCTTTCCCTTTGAGGGAGGAAAGGACACAGATACGCAGTATTTT. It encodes CASSFPFEGGKDTDTQYF.

The CDR3 DNA follows: TGCGCCAGCAGCCAAGAAACAGGGTACGTCAACACTGAAGCTTTCTTT. Translation gives CASSQETGYVNTEAFF. This chain uses TRBV4-3 with TRBJ1-1; tentative D call: TRBD1 (6 bases). The CDR3 length is 16 residues. CDR1 is LGHNA and CDR2 is YSLEER in the germline V gene. V lost 0 bases to trimming and J lost 2 bases, with 13 bases between them.

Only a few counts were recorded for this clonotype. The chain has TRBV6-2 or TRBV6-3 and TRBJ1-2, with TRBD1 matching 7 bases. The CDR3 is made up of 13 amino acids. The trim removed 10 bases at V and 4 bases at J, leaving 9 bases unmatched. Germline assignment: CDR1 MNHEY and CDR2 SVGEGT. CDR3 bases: TGTGCCACAAGACCGGGACAGCTCTATGGCTACACCTTC. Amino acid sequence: CATRPGQLYGYTF.

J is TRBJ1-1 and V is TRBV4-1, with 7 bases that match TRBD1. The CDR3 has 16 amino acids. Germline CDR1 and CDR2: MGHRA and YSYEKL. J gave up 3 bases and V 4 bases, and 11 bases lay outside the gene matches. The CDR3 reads CASSPRQGNSYTEAFF. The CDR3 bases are TGCGCCAGCAGCCCCCGACAGGGTAATTCGTACACTGAAGCTTTCTTT.

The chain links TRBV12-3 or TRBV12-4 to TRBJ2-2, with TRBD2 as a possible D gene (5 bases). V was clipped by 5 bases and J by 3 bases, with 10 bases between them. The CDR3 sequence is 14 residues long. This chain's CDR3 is CASSPGLYTGELFF. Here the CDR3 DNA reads TGTGCCAGCAGTCCGGGATTATACACCGGGGAGCTGTTTTTT.

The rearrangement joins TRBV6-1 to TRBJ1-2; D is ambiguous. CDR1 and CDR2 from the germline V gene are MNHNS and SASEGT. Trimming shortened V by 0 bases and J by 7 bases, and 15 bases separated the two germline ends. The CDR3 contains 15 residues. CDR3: CASSEAHRRMAGYTF. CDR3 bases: TGTGCCAGCAGTGAAGCTCACCGGCGGATGGCTGGCTACACCTTC.

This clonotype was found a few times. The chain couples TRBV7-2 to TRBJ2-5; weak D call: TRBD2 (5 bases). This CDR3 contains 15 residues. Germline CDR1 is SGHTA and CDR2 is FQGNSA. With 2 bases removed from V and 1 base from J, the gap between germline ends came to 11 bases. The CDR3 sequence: CASSLRELSQETQYF. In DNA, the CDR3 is TGTGCCAGCAGCTTACGGGAATTGAGCCAAGAGACCCAGTACTTC.

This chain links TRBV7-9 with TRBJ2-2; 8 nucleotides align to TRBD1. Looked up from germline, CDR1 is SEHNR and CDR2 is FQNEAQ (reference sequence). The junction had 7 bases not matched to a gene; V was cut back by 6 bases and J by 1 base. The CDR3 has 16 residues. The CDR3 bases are TGTGCCAGCAGAGGGCCAGGGGGCATGAACACCGGGGAGCTGTTTTTT. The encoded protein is CASRGPGGMNTGELFF.